The clone carrying this T cell receptor (beta chain) appeared a few times. Germline CDR1 MNHEY, CDR2 SVGAGI. The CDR3 is 14 amino acids. Trimming shortened V by 6 bases and J by 3 bases, and 15 bases separated the two germline ends. These data belong to a study of cytomegalovirus exposure and HLA in healthy donors. A multiplex PCR was run with 60 Vbeta primers and 13 Jbeta primers. Generated by immunoSEQ multiplex PCR, the TCRdb table keeps only in-frame clones and is missing some. This table has 42,000 or so clones, 40% to 60% appearing once. This sequence originates from a human donor in good health. Sample: PBMCs. This chain links TRBV6-5 with TRBJ2-7, with D perhaps TRBD2 (6 bases). This CDR3 is CASSRLGLDYEQYF. The DNA for the CDR3 is TGTGCCAGCAGCAGACTAGGCCTTGACTACGAGCAGTACTTC.